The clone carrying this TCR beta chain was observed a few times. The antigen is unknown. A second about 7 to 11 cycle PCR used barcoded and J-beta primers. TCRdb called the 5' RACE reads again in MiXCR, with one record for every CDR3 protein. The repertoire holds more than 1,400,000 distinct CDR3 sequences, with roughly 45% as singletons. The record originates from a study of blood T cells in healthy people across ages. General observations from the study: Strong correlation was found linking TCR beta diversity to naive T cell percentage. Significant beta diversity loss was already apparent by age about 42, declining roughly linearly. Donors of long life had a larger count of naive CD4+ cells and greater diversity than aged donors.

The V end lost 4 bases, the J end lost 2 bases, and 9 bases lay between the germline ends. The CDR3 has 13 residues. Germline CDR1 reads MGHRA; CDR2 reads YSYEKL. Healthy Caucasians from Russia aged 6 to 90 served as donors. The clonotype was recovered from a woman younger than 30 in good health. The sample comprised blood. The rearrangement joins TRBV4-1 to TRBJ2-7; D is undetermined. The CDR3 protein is CASSPVSAYEQYF. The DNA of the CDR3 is TGCGCCAGCAGCCCAGTCTCGGCCTACGAGCAGTACTTC.